A single sample gave rise to the 26 T cell receptor beta chains below, sequenced in a study of CD8+CD57+ T cells in acquired aplastic anemia (dated 2018 in TCRdb). The patients picked for sequencing were ones in whom flow cytometry had shown an expansion of CD8+CD57+ cells. Instrument used: Illumina HiSeq 2000. Genomic DNA was used as template for profiling of TCR beta VDJ combinations and CDR3 sequences. The public reads were run again by TCRdb, first through fastp at Q25 and then through MiXCR, and only productive beta chains were kept. Every CDR3 protein is listed once, alongside the most common genes and DNA of its rows. The sample records more than 70,000 distinct CDR3 sequences, roughly three quarters of which are singletons. Of the sample, around 80% falls within the top ten clones. Sample: sorted CD4+, CD8+, or CD8+CD57+ T cells (not recorded which) from PBMCs. The origin of the receptors is a human donor with aplastic anemia.

The CDR3 region is CASSLYVSYEQYF. CDR3 coding DNA: TGTGCCAGCAGTTTATATGTCAGCTACGAGCAGTACTTC. V is TRBV27 and J is TRBJ2-7; D is unclear. This CDR3 has 13 amino acids. Trimming removed 1 base from V and 3 bases from J, with 7 bases in between. Germline CDR1 MNHEY, CDR2 SMNVEV (reference sequence).

The J gene is TRBJ2-5, the V gene TRBV24-1; possible D gene TRBD2, 6 bases. CDR3 length equals 15 residues. Trimming stripped 4 bases from V and 2 bases from J, with 13 bases between. The germline CDR1 and CDR2 sequences are KGHDR and SFDVKD. CDR3 amino acids: CATSERGLVQETQYF. CDR3 sequence (DNA): TGTGCCACCAGTGAGCGGGGACTCGTTCAAGAGACCCAGTACTTC.

CDR3: CASRIQETQYF. The DNA of the CDR3 is TGTGCCAGCAGGATTCAAGAGACCCAGTACTTC. The chain has TRBV7-8 and TRBJ2-5; D gene ambiguous. Trimming took off 6 bases at V and 2 bases at J, with 4 bases between the two ends. From germline, CDR1 is SGHVS and CDR2 FQNEAQ. This CDR3 is built from 11 residues.

This clonotype was recorded only once. The rearrangement links TRBV7-8 to TRBJ2-2, with D hard to call. Between the trimmed V and J ends, which lost 3 bases and 8 bases, there was a span of 10 bases. The CDR3 has 13 residues. Germline V gene sequence: CDR1 SGHVS, CDR2 FQNEAQ. CDR3 sequence reads: CASSLAVTGELFF. The CDR3 coding sequence is TGTGCCAGCAGCTTGGCCGTCACAGGGGAGCTGTTTTTT. The full variable domain, completed using reference TRBV7-8 and TRBJ2-2, is GAGVSQSPRYKVAKRGQDVALRCDPISGHVSLFWYQQALGQGPEFLTYFQNEAQLDKSGLPSDRFFAERPEGSVSTLKIQRTQQEDSAVYLCASSLAVTGELFFGEGSRLTVL.

Comment on this clonotype: An end of the junction does not agree with germline; a read error may underlie this. The J gene is TRBJ2-7, the V gene TRBV7-9; D is unclear. The V gene's germline CDR1 is SEHNR and CDR2 FQNEAQ (reference sequence). This CDR3 is built from 12 residues. CDR3 in amino acids: CASSPLPDEQYF. The DNA of the CDR3 is TGTGCCAGCAGTCCCCTTCCCGACGAACAGTACTTC.

The chain couples TRBV5-6 to TRBJ1-1; D not resolved. Trimming shortened V by 2 bases and J by 3 bases, and 11 bases separated the two germline ends. Germline V gene lookup returns CDR1 SGHDT and CDR2 YYEEEE. The CDR3 covers 14 residues. CDR3 region: CASSFGLRDTEAFF. CDR3 nucleotides: TGTGCCAGCAGCTTCGGACTGAGGGACACTGAAGCTTTCTTT.

This chain uses TRBV7-9 with TRBJ2-3; D uncertain. From germline, CDR1 is SEHNR and CDR2 FQNEAQ (reference sequence). The length of the CDR3 is 13 residues. Trimming shortened V by 10 bases and J by 2 bases, and 13 bases separated the two germline ends. As DNA, the CDR3 is TGTGCCACCAGTGATCCCCCCACAGATACGCAGTATTTT. Translating it yields CATSDPPTDTQYF.

This clonotype came up once. The chain combines TRBV9 with TRBJ2-7; TRBD1 matches 8 bases. Germline CDR1 reads SGDLS; CDR2 reads YYNGEE. V lost 5 bases to trimming and J lost 6 bases; unmatched junction nucleotides: 4. This CDR3 has 12 amino acids. CDR3 coding DNA: TGTGCCAGCAGTGGGACAGGAACCGAGCAGTACTTC. This sequence encodes CASSGTGTEQYF. Full variable domain (rest looked up from reference TRBV9 and TRBJ2-7): DSGVTQTPKHLITATGQRVTLRCSPRSGDLSVYWYQQSLDQGLQFLIQYYNGEERAKGNILERFSAQQFPDLHSELNLSSLELGDSALYFCASSGTGTEQYFGPGTRLTVT.

J is TRBJ1-6 and V is TRBV25-1; maybe TRBD1 (6 bases). CDR1 is MGHDK and CDR2 is SYGVNS in the germline V gene. The CDR3 totals 14 residues. V was pared by 6 bases and J by 7 bases, with 13 bases between. The CDR3 region is CASSLGGGNSPLHF. The CDR3 DNA reads as TGTGCCAGCAGCCTCGGTGGGGGCAATTCACCCCTCCACTTT.

The chain joins TRBV10-2 to TRBJ2-5, with a tentative D call TRBD2 (5 bases). This CDR3 has 12 residues. V was pared by 8 bases and J by 5 bases, with 12 bases between. Germline CDR1 and CDR2: WSHSY and SAAADI. In nucleotides, the CDR3 is TGCGCCAGCCTGGACTCCCTGGAGACCCAGTACTTC. As protein: CASLDSLETQYF.

The CDR3 protein is CASSLAGQGPNTEAFF. The CDR3 nucleotides read TGTGCCAGCAGTCTCGCGGGACAGGGACCCAACACTGAAGCTTTCTTT. The genes are TRBV2 and TRBJ1-1; 9 bases line up with TRBD1. Germline loops: CDR1 SNHLY, CDR2 FYNNEI. The CDR3 extends over 16 amino acids. V trimming: 5 bases; J trimming: 2 bases; junction bases outside the gene matches: 9.

This chain joins TRBV20-1 and TRBJ1-5, with D possibly TRBD1 on 6 matching bases. CDR3 length: 13 amino acids. Germline CDR1 is DFQATT and CDR2 is SNEGSKA (reference sequence). V gave up 0 bases and J gave up 4 bases, with 7 bases separating them. The CDR3 DNA is TGCAGTGCTAGAGATAGGGGGAATCAGCCCCAGCATTTT. As protein: CSARDRGNQPQHF.

Points on this clonotype: Given a much more abundant clone one base away, this may be a read error. V usage is TRBV2 and J usage is TRBJ1-4, with 9 positions matching TRBD1. The CDR3 contains 17 residues. Germline-derived CDR1 and CDR2 are SNHLY and FYNNEI. The CDR3: CASSNPGQGATNEKLSF. As DNA, the CDR3 is TGTGCCAGCAGTAACCCGGGACAGGGTGCAACTAATGAAAAACTGTCTTTT.

Of note for this clonotype: An end of the junction differs from the germline gene, which may be a read error. The genes are TRBV6-1 and TRBJ2-2, with 8 positions matching TRBD1. Germline loops: CDR1 MNHNS, CDR2 SASEGT. The CDR3 has 14 amino acids. For the CDR3, the DNA is TGTGCCATCAGTGATAAACAGGGGGTCGGGGAGCTGTTTTTT. Its translation is CAISDKQGVGELFF.

The table lists this clonotype with a few counts. The chain uses TRBV24-1 and TRBJ2-1; D perhaps matches TRBD2 (5 bases). CDR3 size: 13 residues. Germline values: CDR1 KGHDR, CDR2 SFDVKD. Trimming took 4 bases from V and 9 from J, leaving 12 bases between them. The CDR3 spells CATSDRTRREQFF. The CDR3 nucleotides read TGTGCCACCAGTGACCGCACTAGGCGTGAGCAGTTCTTC.

J is TRBJ1-1 and V is TRBV5-5; D unresolved. This CDR3 contains 13 residues. CDR1 is SGHKS and CDR2 is YYEKEE in the germline V gene (reference sequence). Trimming removed 1 base at V and 5 bases at J, with 9 bases between. Written as DNA, the CDR3 is TGTGCCAGCAGCTTGAATTACGGGACTGAAGCTTTCTTT. It is translated as CASSLNYGTEAFF. Looking up the rest from reference TRBV5-5 and TRBJ1-1 gives the full variable domain: DAGVTQSPTHLIKTRGQQVTLRCSPISGHKSVSWYQQVLGQGPQFIFQYYEKEERGRGNFPDRFSARQFPNYSSELNVNALLLGDSALYLCASSLNYGTEAFFGQGTRLTVV.

The J gene is TRBJ2-7, the V gene TRBV6-5; possibly TRBD1 for D (6 bases). Per germline, CDR1 MNHEY and CDR2 SVGAGI. This CDR3 contains 14 residues. V dropped 3 bases and J dropped 2 bases, with 11 bases sitting between them. Here the CDR3 DNA reads TGTGCCAGCAGTTATAGGGGGATTACCTACGAGCAGTACTTC. Translated, it gives CASSYRGITYEQYF.

The rearrangement joins TRBV7-9 to TRBJ1-1; the D is unclear. Between the trimmed V and J ends, which lost 3 bases and 3 bases, there was a span of 8 bases. Germline CDR1 and CDR2: SEHNR and FQNEAQ (reference sequence). CDR3 size: 13 residues. In nucleotides, the CDR3 is TGTGCCAGCAGCTTGGTAGGGTACACTGAAGCTTTCTTT. Amino acids: CASSLVGYTEAFF.

In this sample, this clonotype turned up a few times. The chain carries TRBV5-4 and TRBJ2-1; D gene uncertain. The CDR3 length is 11 residues. Trimming removed 0 bases from V and 10 bases from J, with 5 bases in between. CDR1 and CDR2 (germline): SGHNT, YYREEE (reference sequence). CDR3 amino acids: CASSLGEEQFF. The CDR3 region has the DNA TGTGCCAGCAGCTTGGGGGAAGAGCAGTTCTTC. Using reference TRBV5-4 and TRBJ2-1 for the parts outside the CDR3, the full variable domain is ETGVTQSPTHLIKTRGQQVTLRCSSQSGHNTVSWYQQALGQGPQFIFQYYREEENGRGNFPPRFSGLQFPNYSSELNVNALELDDSALYLCASSLGEEQFFGPGTRLTVL.

This clonotype was observed a handful of times. J is TRBJ1-2 and V is TRBV19, with D possibly matching TRBD1 (5 bases). Trimming pared 6 bases from V and 7 bases from J, leaving 15 bases between. The CDR3 loop spans 13 amino acids. Germline CDR1 LNHDA, CDR2 SQIVND (reference sequence). The chain's CDR3 is CASRAQGGSGYTF. In DNA, the CDR3 is TGTGCCAGTAGGGCTCAGGGTGGGAGTGGCTACACCTTC.

This clonotype was picked up many times. The V and J genes are TRBV5-1 and TRBJ2-7; 9 nucleotides agree with TRBD1. V lost 4 bases, J lost 0 bases, and 8 bases stayed unmatched. CDR1 and CDR2 from the germline V gene are SGHRS and YFSETQ. CDR3 length: 16 residues. The CDR3 nucleotides read TGCGCCAGCAGCATGTCCCGGGACAGGGACTCCTACGAGCAGTACTTC. Its translation: CASSMSRDRDSYEQYF.

J is TRBJ1-2 and V is TRBV4-1; TRBD1 might be the D (6 bases). The CDR3 is made up of 15 amino acids. CDR1 is MGHRA and CDR2 is YSYEKL in the germline V gene. V was pared by 4 bases and J by 6 bases, with 18 bases between. The CDR3 loop reads CASSLDRTVNHGYTF. The CDR3 region has the DNA TGCGCCAGCAGCCTCGACAGGACAGTAAACCATGGCTACACCTTC.

The rearrangement uses TRBV6-7 and TRBJ1-5; D ambiguous. TRBV6-7 is an ORF, with its function uncertain. The V and J ends lost 0 bases and 0 bases respectively, with 9 bases between them. The CDR3 is 16 residues long. The CDR3 DNA reads as TGTGCCAGCAGTTACTCTTTGGACGTTAGCAATCAGCCCCAGCATTTT. It yields the protein CASSYSLDVSNQPQHF.

The chain links TRBV24-1 to TRBJ2-1; the D is unclear. The CDR3 is 14 residues long. Deletions cut 4 bases from V and 4 bases from J, with 10 bases between. The germline CDR1 and CDR2 sequences are KGHDR and SFDVKD. The CDR3 sequence is CATSDSPLYNEQFF. CDR3 in DNA: TGTGCCACCAGTGACTCCCCGCTTTACAATGAGCAGTTCTTC.

The V gene is TRBV19, the J gene TRBJ2-7, with 7 bases lining up with TRBD2. The CDR3 covers 14 residues. V was clipped by 6 bases and J by 7 bases; unmatched bases: 12. Germline CDR1 reads LNHDA; CDR2 reads SQIVND (reference sequence). The DNA of the CDR3 is TGTGCCAGTAGGATCGGCGGGGGACCCAATGAGCAGTACTTC. It translates to CASRIGGGPNEQYF.

This rearrangement joins TRBV7-7 to TRBJ1-5; D unclear. The CDR3 totals 17 residues. Trimming left V 6 bases short and J 5 bases short, with 23 bases between. The V gene's germline CDR1 is SSHAT and CDR2 FNYEAQ (reference sequence). The CDR3 region is CASRLEGGLGAHQPQHF. CDR3 sequence (DNA): TGTGCCAGCAGGCTAGAGGGAGGTTTGGGAGCGCATCAGCCCCAGCATTTT. Full variable domain (missing parts from reference TRBV7-7 and TRBJ1-5): GAGVSQSPRYKVTKRGQDVTLRCDPISSHATLYWYQQALGQGPEFLTYFNYEAQPDKSGLPSDRFSAERPEGSISTLTIQRTEQRDSAMYRCASRLEGGLGAHQPQHFGDGTRLSIL.